Listed below are T cell receptor beta chains from one sample, sequenced in a study of blood T cell repertoires in COVID-19. Here immunoSEQ multiplex PCR was the method, and the copy in TCRdb shows in-frame clones only, minus some. The sample lists roughly 260,000 clones, around nine tenths occurring once. Sample: peripheral blood. The receptors stem from a man aged 40-49 years who had recovered from COVID-19. The CDR3 runs from the conserved cysteine through the conserved F or W. D genes are given only for firm matches. Some rows have no size entry. The others give once, few or many, or a class for an expanded clone.

j_gene | d_gene | abundance | v_gene | CDR3nt | CDR3aa
TRBJ2-2 | TRBD1 | NA | TRBV5-1 | TGCGCCAGCAGCTTGGTAAACAGGGGATACACCGGGGAGCTGTTTTTT | CASSLVNRGYTGELFF
TRBJ2-7 | NA | NA | TRBV6-5 | TGTGCCAGCAGTTACTTTGGGCGGGACAGAGAGTACTTC | CASSYFGRDREYF
TRBJ2-7 | NA | NA | TRBV2 | TGTGCCAGCAGGGGGAGGAGGGACGAGCAGTACTTC | CASRGRRDEQYF
TRBJ2-3 | NA | NA | TRBV12-3/TRBV12-4 | TGTGCCAGCAGTTTCCCCAGTACAGATACGCAGTATTTT | CASSFPSTDTQYF
TRBJ1-6 | NA | NA | TRBV27 | TGTGCCAGCAGATTGGGACTTAATTCACCCCTCCACTTT | CASRLGLNSPLHF
TRBJ1-1 | TRBD1 | NA | TRBV6-4 | TGTGCCAGCAGACAGGACAGGGGACGTGACACTGAAGCTTTCTTT | CASRQDRGRDTEAFF
TRBJ2-3 | NA | NA | TRBV7-2 | TGTGCCAGCAGCCACGCGAAAGATACGCAGTATTTT | CASSHAKDTQYF
TRBJ1-4 | TRBD1 | once | TRBV4-1 | TGCGCCAGCAGCCAAGAACTTCGGGACAGGGTTAATGAAAAACTGTTTTTT | CASSQELRDRVNEKLFF
TRBJ1-6 | NA | NA | TRBV7-9 | TGTGCCAGCAGCTCCCTCTGGGGAGAGACCTATAATTCACCCCTCCACTTT | CASSSLWGETYNSPLHF
TRBJ2-1 | NA | few | TRBV5-1 | TGCGCCAGCAGCTTGGAGGGGCACTACAATGAGCAGTTCTTC | CASSLEGHYNEQFF
TRBJ1-1 | NA | NA | TRBV5-6 | TGTGCCAGCAGCCCAGTGGGGCCCACTTCAATGAACACTGAAGCTTTCTTT | CASSPVGPTSMNTEAFF
TRBJ1-2 | NA | NA | TRBV6-5 | TGTGCCAGCACTCCCGTCGGGGGTTGGGGCTACACCTTC | CASTPVGGWGYTF
TRBJ2-5 | TRBD1 | NA | TRBV5-1 | TGCGCCAGCAGCATGGTCGCAGGGGGACAGACCCAGTACTTC | CASSMVAGGQTQYF
TRBJ2-2 | NA | NA | TRBV24-1 | TGTGCCACCAGGATTTGTCCCGGACTATGGCACACCGGGGAGCTGTTTTTT | CATRICPGLWHTGELFF
TRBJ2-4 | NA | once | TRBV27 | TGTGCCAGCAGTTCAACCAGGACTGGTCTTGGGGCCAAAAACATTCAGTACTTC | CASSSTRTGLGAKNIQYF
TRBJ1-1 | TRBD1 | NA | TRBV18 | TGTGCCAGCTCAGTCGACAGGGGGCACACTGAAGCTTTCTTT | CASSVDRGHTEAFF
TRBJ1-5 | TRBD1 | NA | TRBV5-1 | TGCGCCAGCAGCCCATGGACAGGGGTGAATCAGCCCCAGCATTTT | CASSPWTGVNQPQHF
TRBJ1-2 | NA | NA | TRBV10-1 | TGCGCCAGCAGTAACCAATCAGGGGTGGACTACACCTTC | CASSNQSGVDYTF
TRBJ2-7 | NA | NA | TRBV5-4 | TGTGCCAGCAGCTTGGGCCGGTACTACGAGCAGTACTTC | CASSLGRYYEQYF
TRBJ1-1 | NA | once | TRBV11-2 | TGTGCCAGCAGCTTAGATGTGAGGGTGAACACTGAAGCTTTCTTT | CASSLDVRVNTEAFF
TRBJ1-6 | TRBD1 | once | TRBV12-5 | TGTGCTAGTGGTTTGGGAGGGACAGGGTACAATTCACCCCTCCACTTT | CASGLGGTGYNSPLHF
TRBJ1-2 | NA | NA | TRBV27 | TGTGCCAGCAGTTCCCAGGTCAATGGCTACACCTTC | CASSSQVNGYTF
TRBJ1-1 | TRBD1 | NA | TRBV5-1 | TGCGCCAGCAGCGCTGTGGACACAGGGGTTGGAAACACTGAAGCTTTCTTT | CASSAVDTGVGNTEAFF
TRBJ2-7 | NA | NA | TRBV12-3/TRBV12-4 | TGTGCCAGCACCATGGCGGGTGAGCAGTACTTC | CASTMAGEQYF
TRBJ2-7 | TRBD2 | NA | TRBV4-2 | TGTGCCAGCAGCTTCGTGCGGGAGGCCTACGAGCAGTACTTC | CASSFVREAYEQYF
TRBJ1-2 | NA | NA | TRBV5-4 | TGTGCCAGCAGCTCAGCGGGACTTAACTATGGCTACACCTTC | CASSSAGLNYGYTF
TRBJ1-5 | NA | NA | TRBV6-2/TRBV6-3 | TGTGCCAGCAGCAATGGGGGGGGCCTCGGTCAGCCCCAGCATTTT | CASSNGGGLGQPQHF
TRBJ2-1 | TRBD1 | NA | TRBV14 | TGTGCCAGCAGCCAAGGGAGACCCGGGACAGGCCTCTTC | CASSQGRPGTGLF
TRBJ2-5 | TRBD2 | NA | TRBV10-3 | TGTGCCTCGGGGCGGGGGGAGACCCAGTACTTC | CASGRGETQYF
TRBJ1-1 | NA | NA | TRBV7-9 | TGTGCCAGCAGCTTAGAACTGGGCCTGAACACTGAAGCTTTCTTT | CASSLELGLNTEAFF
TRBJ1-6 | TRBD1 | NA | TRBV12-5 | TGTGCTAGTGGTTTGGCGGCCGACAGGGGAGTTTCACCCCTCCACTTT | CASGLAADRGVSPLHF
TRBJ2-1 | NA | NA | TRBV5-1 | TGCGCCAGCAGCTTGGGGGGCCTCTACAATGAGCAGTTCTTC | CASSLGGLYNEQFF
TRBJ2-1 | TRBD2 | NA | TRBV9 | TGTGCCAGCAGGAATACGGGACTAGCATACAATGAGCAGTTCTTC | CASRNTGLAYNEQFF
TRBJ2-7 | NA | NA | TRBV7-9 | TGTGCCAGCAGCGTCGAGGGGGGAGGGACCTACGAGCAGTACTTC | CASSVEGGGTYEQYF
TRBJ2-1 | NA | once | TRBV19 | TGTGCCAGTAGTACCCCTCTTGGGGGCGAGCAGTTCTTC | CASSTPLGGEQFF
TRBJ2-2 | NA | NA | TRBV7-2 | TGTGCCAGCAGCTTAGAGGGGGTGGCCGGGGAGCTGTTTTTT | CASSLEGVAGELFF
TRBJ1-2 | NA | NA | TRBV6-6 | TGTGCCAGCAGTTATGATTCGGGTGGCTACACCTTC | CASSYDSGGYTF
TRBJ2-3 | TRBD2 | once | TRBV9 | TGTGCCAGCAGCGTAGTTGCGGGAGGGCCCCAAGATACGCAGTATTTT | CASSVVAGGPQDTQYF
TRBJ2-7 | NA | NA | TRBV18 | TGTGCCAGCTCTGCTCAGGGTTTGGACGAGCAGTACTTC | CASSAQGLDEQYF
TRBJ1-2 | TRBD1 | NA | TRBV6-2/TRBV6-3 | TGTGCCAGCAGTTCAACAGGGGCGACGCTCTATGGCTACACCTTC | CASSSTGATLYGYTF
TRBJ2-3 | TRBD2 | NA | TRBV11-2 | TGTGCCAGCAGCTCGAGCGGGAGGCTCCTCGGGGGTGATACGCAGTATTTT | CASSSSGRLLGGDTQYF
TRBJ2-2 | NA | NA | TRBV10-3 | TGTGCCATCAGGCTCGCCTCGAGCACCGGGGAGCTGTTTTTT | CAIRLASSTGELFF
TRBJ2-7 | NA | NA | TRBV7-2 | TGTGCCAGCAGCCCGGGACTTAGGGTCAACAACGAGCAGTACTTC | CASSPGLRVNNEQYF
TRBJ1-3 | TRBD1 | NA | TRBV10-3 | TGTGCCATCGGAGAGGGGGCCAGAGGGGGCTCCCCTGGAAACACCATATATTTT | CAIGEGARGGSPGNTIYF
TRBJ1-2 | NA | NA | TRBV11-2 | TGTGCCAGCAGCTTATCAGGGGATGGTTGGAATGGCTACACCTTC | CASSLSGDGWNGYTF
TRBJ2-7 | TRBD1 | NA | TRBV5-4 | TGTGCCAGCAGCTTGGCGGGACAGCCATACGAGCAGTACTTC | CASSLAGQPYEQYF
TRBJ2-3 | NA | NA | TRBV6-5 | TGTGCCAGTTTGGGCGCTGGTACGCAGTATTTT | CASLGAGTQYF
TRBJ2-1 | TRBD2 | NA | TRBV12-3/TRBV12-4 | TGTGCCAGCAGTTTAGGACTAGCTTATGAGCAGTTCTTC | CASSLGLAYEQFF
TRBJ2-1 | NA | NA | TRBV7-6 | TGTGCCAGCAGCTTAGGCGGCCTCCCCGGAAATGAGCAGTTCTTC | CASSLGGLPGNEQFF
TRBJ2-1 | NA | NA | TRBV5-6 | TGTGCCAGCAGCTTGATTTTCGGAGGAGGGGATGAGCAGTTCTTC | CASSLIFGGGDEQFF
TRBJ2-1 | TRBD2 | NA | TRBV6-2/TRBV6-3 | TGTGCCAGCAGTCTTCGGCTAGCGGGGACCCACAATGAGCAGTTCTTC | CASSLRLAGTHNEQFF
TRBJ2-1 | TRBD2 | NA | TRBV7-9 | TGTGCCAGCAGCCTCGGGGGGTCCTACAATGAGCAGTTCTTC | CASSLGGSYNEQFF
TRBJ2-3 | NA | few | TRBV5-5 | TGTGCCAGCAGCTCAGTACGGAGGGATACGCAGTATTTT | CASSSVRRDTQYF
TRBJ2-1 | NA | NA | TRBV7-2 | TGTGCCAGCAGCTCATTTACAGGGCGGTTAGGCAATGAGCAGTTCTTC | CASSSFTGRLGNEQFF